Reported below is one T cell receptor (beta chain). This specimen belongs to a study of shared clonotypes between healthy human individuals. TCRdb's table, derived via immunoSEQ multiplex PCR, lists solely in-frame clones and lacks some. The sample includes millions of clones, roughly 92% of them seen just once. V lost 7 bases, J lost 4 bases, and 3 bases stayed unmatched. Germline CDR1 LNHDA, CDR2 SQIVND (reference sequence). This CDR3 is built from 15 residues. The sequence was obtained from a young man in good health. The gene calls are TRBV19 and TRBJ2-6, with 11 bases matching TRBD1. Sequencing was done on a sample of naive CD4+ T cells sorted from blood. Regarding subset: CD45RA+ positively selected. CDR3 sequence: CASKDRGLGANVLTF. The DNA of the CDR3 is TGTGCCAGTAAGGACAGGGGGCTAGGGGCCAACGTCCTGACTTTC.